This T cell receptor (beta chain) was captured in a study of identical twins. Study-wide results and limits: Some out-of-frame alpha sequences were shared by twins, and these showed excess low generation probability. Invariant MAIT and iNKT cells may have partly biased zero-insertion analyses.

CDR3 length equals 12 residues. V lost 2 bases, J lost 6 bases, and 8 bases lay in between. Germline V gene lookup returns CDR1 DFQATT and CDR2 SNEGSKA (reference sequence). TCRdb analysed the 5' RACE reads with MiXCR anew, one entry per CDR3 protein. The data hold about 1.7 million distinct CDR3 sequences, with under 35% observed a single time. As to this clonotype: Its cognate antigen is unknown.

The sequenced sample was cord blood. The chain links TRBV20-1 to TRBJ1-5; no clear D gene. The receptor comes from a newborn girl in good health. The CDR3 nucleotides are TGCAGTGCTAGAAAGGGCACTCAGCCCCAGCATTTT. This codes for CSARKGTQPQHF.